Listed below are T cell receptor beta chains from one sample, sequenced in a study of cytomegalovirus exposure and HLA in healthy donors. The table came from immunoSEQ multiplex PCR; TCRdb's copy has only in-frame clones and leaves some out. The table lists 130,000 or so clones. The source material was PBMCs. These receptors were obtained from an older woman in good health and CMV-seronegative. The CDR3 runs from the conserved cysteine through the conserved F or W. Each record gives: V gene, D gene, J gene, CDR3 DNA, CDR3 protein. A D gene is named only where the DNA matches it firmly.

TRBV19	-	TRBJ2-7	TGTGCCGCCAGACAGATTTTGGTAAAGGGTGCCTACGAGCAGTACTTC	CAARQILVKGAYEQYF
TRBV7-9	TRBD1	TRBJ2-7	TGTGCCAGCAGCGTCGGAGGACAGGGGGCCTACGAGCAGTACTTC	CASSVGGQGAYEQYF
TRBV27	-	TRBJ1-1	TGTGCCAGCAGTTTATGGGCAAAGAACACTGAAGCTTTCTTT	CASSLWAKNTEAFF
TRBV4-2	TRBD2	TRBJ2-2	TGTGCCAGCAGCCAAGGGACTAGAGACACCGGGGAGCTGTTTTTT	CASSQGTRDTGELFF
TRBV7-8	-	TRBJ1-5	TGTGCCAGCAGCATAGTGTCTGGGCAGGGCAGTCAGCCCCAGCATTTT	CASSIVSGQGSQPQHF
TRBV5-1	TRBD1	TRBJ2-2	TGCGCCAGCACCACGATAGGGACAGGGGCGACCACCGGGGAGCTGTTTTTT	CASTTIGTGATTGELFF
TRBV7-9	-	TRBJ2-1	TGTGCCAGCAGCCTTCCGGGTTTTGCGGCTGAGCAGTTCTTC	CASSLPGFAAEQFF
TRBV27	-	TRBJ1-6	TGTGCCAGCAGGCGGATCAATTCACCCCTCCACTTT	CASRRINSPLHF
TRBV2	-	TRBJ2-7	TGTGCCAGCATCCCAGAAAGCTCCTACGAGCAGTACTTC	CASIPESSYEQYF
TRBV29-1	-	TRBJ2-1	TGCAGCGGAACCGGGACAACCTACAATGAGCAGTTCTTC	CSGTGTTYNEQFF
TRBV7-2	-	TRBJ2-2	TGTGCCAGCAGCTTAGCCCCAGGGAACACCGGGGAGCTGTTTTTT	CASSLAPGNTGELFF
TRBV6-6	-	TRBJ1-1	TGTGCCAGCAGGCCCACACAGGTTCCTGAAGCTTTCTTT	CASRPTQVPEAFF
TRBV28	TRBD1	TRBJ2-2	TGTGCCAGCAGTTCTATTACACAGGGGGCAAGGAGCACCGGGGAGCTGTTTTTT	CASSSITQGARSTGELFF
TRBV28	TRBD1	TRBJ2-7	TGTGCCAGCAGGTTAGACAGGGACCACGAGCAGTACTTC	CASRLDRDHEQYF
TRBV7-8	-	TRBJ2-1	TGTGCCAGCAGCCCTTGGGCAGATTCATTCAATGAGCAGTTCTTC	CASSPWADSFNEQFF
TRBV6-6	-	TRBJ2-7	TGTGCCAGCAGCTACCCTAGGGGCCAAACCTACGAGCAGTACTTC	CASSYPRGQTYEQYF
TRBV6-5	-	TRBJ2-3	TGTGCCAGCAGTTACTCCTTGGGCGCAGATACGCAGTATTTT	CASSYSLGADTQYF
TRBV9	TRBD1	TRBJ2-7	TGTGCCAGCAGCGTGGCCTGGACAGGGGGCATCTACGAGCAGTACTTC	CASSVAWTGGIYEQYF
TRBV28	TRBD1	TRBJ1-1	TGTGCCAGTCAAGCCGGGACAGCGAACACTGAAGCTTTCTTT	CASQAGTANTEAFF
TRBV5-1	-	TRBJ2-1	TGCGCCAGCATTCTAGGCAATGAGCAGTTCTTC	CASILGNEQFF
TRBV28	-	TRBJ1-5	TGTGCCAGCAGCCGGGGACATAGCAATCAGCCCCAGCATTTT	CASSRGHSNQPQHF
TRBV7-9	TRBD1	TRBJ2-7	TGTGCCAGCAGCTTAATCGAGTCAGGGGGTTCCTACGAGCAGTACTTC	CASSLIESGGSYEQYF
TRBV28	-	TRBJ1-1	TGTGCCAGCAGTTTAATGGGGGGGAACACTGAAGCTTTCTTT	CASSLMGGNTEAFF
TRBV6-5	TRBD1	TRBJ2-1	TGTGCCAGCAGTCCCCGGACAGGGAGAGGGGAGCAGTTCTTC	CASSPRTGRGEQFF
TRBV7-2	-	TRBJ1-5	TGTGCCAGCAGCTTAGACGTCCGGTATAGCAATCAGCCCCAGCATTTT	CASSLDVRYSNQPQHF
TRBV7-9	-	TRBJ1-5	TGTGCCAGCAGCTTAGCAAAAGTAGGGGAGCCCCAGCATTTT	CASSLAKVGEPQHF
TRBV7-2	TRBD2	TRBJ2-1	TGTGCCAGCAGCCCCTCCGGGACTAGTAGGGTCAATGAGCAGTTCTTC	CASSPSGTSRVNEQFF
TRBV5-4	-	TRBJ2-5	TGTGCCAGCAGCTCCGCTGGAGGGGGCTACTGGGAGACCCAGTACTTC	CASSSAGGGYWETQYF
TRBV5-8	-	TRBJ2-7	TGTGCCAGCAGCTTAACCAAAACCCGGACAGTCTCCTACGAGCAGTACTTC	CASSLTKTRTVSYEQYF
TRBV6-1	TRBD1	TRBJ2-7	TGTGCCAGCAGTGCCACCTCCGGGACAGGGGCCGCCTACGAGCAGTACTTC	CASSATSGTGAAYEQYF
TRBV29-1	TRBD1	TRBJ2-1	TGCAGCGCCGGGACAGGGGGCTACAATGAGCAGTTCTTC	CSAGTGGYNEQFF
TRBV30	-	TRBJ1-2	TGTGCCTGGAGTGTACTTAGCTATGGCTACACCTTC	CAWSVLSYGYTF
TRBV10-2	TRBD1	TRBJ2-7	TGCGCCAGCAGTGACGTTGGACAGGGGTCCCACGAGCAGTACTTC	CASSDVGQGSHEQYF
TRBV5-8	TRBD1	TRBJ2-1	TGTGCCAGCAGCTTCCAGGTGGCAGGGGGCTGGAATGAGCAGTTCTTC	CASSFQVAGGWNEQFF
TRBV6-1	-	TRBJ2-2	TGTGCCAGCAGTGAACTAGAGGTTGGGGAGCTGTTTTTT	CASSELEVGELFF
TRBV11-2	-	TRBJ2-3	TGTGCCAGCAGCGCCGGGACTCCCAATACAGATACGCAGTATTTT	CASSAGTPNTDTQYF
TRBV27	TRBD2	TRBJ2-7	TGTGCCAGCCGACTAGCGGGGGGTTACGAGCAGTACTTC	CASRLAGGYEQYF
TRBV6-5	-	TRBJ2-3	TGTGCCAGCAGGTCGCTAGCTCCAGGCACAGATACGCAGTATTTT	CASRSLAPGTDTQYF
TRBV5-6	TRBD1	TRBJ2-7	TGTGCCAGCACCATGGGGACAGGGGTCTACGAGCAGTACTTC	CASTMGTGVYEQYF
TRBV27	TRBD1	TRBJ1-5	TGTGCCAGCAGTTTCCCCTTCAAACGGAAGGACAGGGCGAGACAGCCCCAGCATTTT	CASSFPFKRKDRARQPQHF
TRBV19	TRBD2	TRBJ2-7	TGTGCCAGTAGTATCTTGGGAGGGCCCTACGAGCAGTACTTC	CASSILGGPYEQYF
TRBV7-6	TRBD2	TRBJ2-1	TGTGCCAGCAGCTTAGGCCTAGCGGGAGTAGGTGAGCAGTTCTTC	CASSLGLAGVGEQFF
TRBV30	-	TRBJ1-5	TGTGCCTGGAGTTTGGGACATAGCAATCAGCCCCAGCATTTT	CAWSLGHSNQPQHF
TRBV29-1	TRBD1	TRBJ1-2	TGCAGCGTGGCGACAGGGGAGGTTGGCTACACCTTC	CSVATGEVGYTF
TRBV7-2	TRBD2	TRBJ2-1	TGTGCCAGCAGCTTTAGCGGGGGCAAATACAATGAGCAGTTCTTC	CASSFSGGKYNEQFF
TRBV5-1	TRBD1	TRBJ1-1	TGCGCCAGCAGCTTAGACAGGGGACAACACACTGAAGCTTTCTTT	CASSLDRGQHTEAFF
TRBV5-1	TRBD2	TRBJ2-5	TGCGCCAGCAGCCCCGGACTAGCGGCGTATCGGGAGACCCAGTACTTC	CASSPGLAAYRETQYF
TRBV5-1	TRBD1	TRBJ2-5	TGCGCCAGCAGCCCATTAGACAGGGGGCTCGCGTCGGTAGAGACCCAGTACTTC	CASSPLDRGLASVETQYF
TRBV6-5	TRBD2	TRBJ2-4	TGTGCCAGCAGTCCCCCTTTTGGGGGGGGAAACATTCAGTACTTC	CASSPPFGGGNIQYF